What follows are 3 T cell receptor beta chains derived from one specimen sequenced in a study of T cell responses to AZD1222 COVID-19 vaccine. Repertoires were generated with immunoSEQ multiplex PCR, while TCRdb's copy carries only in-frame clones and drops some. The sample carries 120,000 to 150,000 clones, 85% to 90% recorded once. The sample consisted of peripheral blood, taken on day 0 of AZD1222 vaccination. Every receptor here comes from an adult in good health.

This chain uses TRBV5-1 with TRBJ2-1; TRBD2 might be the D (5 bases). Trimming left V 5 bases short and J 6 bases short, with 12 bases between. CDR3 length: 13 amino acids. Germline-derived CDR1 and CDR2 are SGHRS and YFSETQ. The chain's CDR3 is CASSVQEVNEQFF. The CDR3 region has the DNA TGCGCCAGCAGTGTCCAGGAGGTCAATGAGCAGTTCTTC.

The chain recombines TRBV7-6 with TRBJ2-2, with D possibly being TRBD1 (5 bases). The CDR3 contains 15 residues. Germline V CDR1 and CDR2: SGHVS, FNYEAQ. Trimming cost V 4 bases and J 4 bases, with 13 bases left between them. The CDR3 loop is CASSSLPQATGELFF. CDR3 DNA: TGTGCCAGCAGCTCCCTCCCACAGGCCACCGGGGAGCTGTTTTTT.

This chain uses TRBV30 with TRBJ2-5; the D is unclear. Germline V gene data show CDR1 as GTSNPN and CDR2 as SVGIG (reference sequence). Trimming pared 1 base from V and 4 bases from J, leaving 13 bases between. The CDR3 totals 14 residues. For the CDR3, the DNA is TGTGCCTGGAGTGCAAAAGGAAGAGGAGAGACCCAGTACTTC. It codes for CAWSAKGRGETQYF.